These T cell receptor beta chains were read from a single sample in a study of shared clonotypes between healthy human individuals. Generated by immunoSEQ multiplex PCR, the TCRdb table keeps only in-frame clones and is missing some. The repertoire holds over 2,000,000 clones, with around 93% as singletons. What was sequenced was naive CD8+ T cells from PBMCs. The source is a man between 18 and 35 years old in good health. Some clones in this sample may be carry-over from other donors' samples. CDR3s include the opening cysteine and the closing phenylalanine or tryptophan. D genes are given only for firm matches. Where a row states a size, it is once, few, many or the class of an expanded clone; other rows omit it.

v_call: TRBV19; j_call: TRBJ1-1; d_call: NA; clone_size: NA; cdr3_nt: TGTGCCACCTTGCCCGGGGGACACACTGAAGCTTTCTTT; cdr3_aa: CATLPGGHTEAFF
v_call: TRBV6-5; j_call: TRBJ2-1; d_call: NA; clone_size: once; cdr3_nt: TGTGCCAGCAGTTCGCGATTGATGGAGCAGTTCTTC; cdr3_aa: CASSSRLMEQFF
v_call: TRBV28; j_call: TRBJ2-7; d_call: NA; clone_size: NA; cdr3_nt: TGTGCCAGCAGTTTCGGACGTGTGGGGCAGTACTTC; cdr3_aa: CASSFGRVGQYF
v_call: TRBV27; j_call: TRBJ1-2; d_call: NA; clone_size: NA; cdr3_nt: TGTGCCAGCAGGGCTGAGTTTAGCTATGGCTACACCTTC; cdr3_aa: CASRAEFSYGYTF
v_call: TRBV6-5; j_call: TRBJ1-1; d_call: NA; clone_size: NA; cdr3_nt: TGTGCCAGCAGTTACGCAAGGGGATGGGGCACTGAAGCTTTCTTT; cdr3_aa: CASSYARGWGTEAFF
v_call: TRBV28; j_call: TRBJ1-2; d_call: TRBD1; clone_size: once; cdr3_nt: TGTGCCAGCAGTTTACGCTCGCGGACAGGGAACTATGGCTACACCTTC; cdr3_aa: CASSLRSRTGNYGYTF
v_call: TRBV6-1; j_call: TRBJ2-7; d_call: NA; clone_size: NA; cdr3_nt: TGTGCCAGCAGTGAACTTTGGGGGCGAGGGGCCCTCTACGAGCAGTACTTC; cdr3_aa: CASSELWGRGALYEQYF
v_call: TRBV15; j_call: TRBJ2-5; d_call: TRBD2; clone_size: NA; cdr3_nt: TGTGCCACCCGTCCCCCGGGAGGAGAGACCCAGTACTTC; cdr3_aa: CATRPPGGETQYF
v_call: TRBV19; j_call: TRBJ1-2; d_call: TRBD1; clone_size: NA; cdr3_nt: TGTGCCAGTAGGAATACAGGGGGCGCGGATGGCTACACCTTC; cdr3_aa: CASRNTGGADGYTF
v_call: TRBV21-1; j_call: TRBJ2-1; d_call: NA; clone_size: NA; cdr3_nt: TGTGCCAGCAGCAAAGCTGTGGGACTAGCGGGAGTCTTCGGTGAGCAGTTCTTC; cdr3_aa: CASSKAVGLAGVFGEQFF
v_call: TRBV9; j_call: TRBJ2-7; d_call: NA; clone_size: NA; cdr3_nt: TGTGCCAGCAGCGTAGTGGGGGACCCCTACGAGCAGTACTTC; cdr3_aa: CASSVVGDPYEQYF
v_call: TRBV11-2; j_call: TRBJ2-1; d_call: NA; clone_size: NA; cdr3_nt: TGTGCCAGCAGCTCTCGGACGGCGGTGAGGGAAAACAATGAGCAGTTCTTC; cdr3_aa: CASSSRTAVRENNEQFF
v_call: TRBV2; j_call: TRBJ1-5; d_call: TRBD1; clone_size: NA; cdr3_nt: TGTGCCAGCAGCCCGGACAGGGTAGATCAGCCCCAGCATTTT; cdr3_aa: CASSPDRVDQPQHF
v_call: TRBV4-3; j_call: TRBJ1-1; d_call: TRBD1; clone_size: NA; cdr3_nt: TGCGCCAGCAGCCAAGGGCAGGGGGTTACTGAAGCTTTCTTT; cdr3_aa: CASSQGQGVTEAFF
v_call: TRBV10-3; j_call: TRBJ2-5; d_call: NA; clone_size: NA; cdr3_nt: TGTGCCATCAGTGCATCCGAGTCGACGGTAGAGACCCAGTACTTC; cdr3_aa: CAISASESTVETQYF
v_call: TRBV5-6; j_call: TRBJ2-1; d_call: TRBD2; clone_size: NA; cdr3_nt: TGTGCCAGCAGCTTAGGACTAGCGGGACACAATGAGCAGTTCTTC; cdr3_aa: CASSLGLAGHNEQFF
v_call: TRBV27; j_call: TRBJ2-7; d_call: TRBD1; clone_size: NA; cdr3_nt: TGTGCCAGCAGTTTTGTAGGGACAGGGGTCCACGAGCAGTACTTC; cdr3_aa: CASSFVGTGVHEQYF
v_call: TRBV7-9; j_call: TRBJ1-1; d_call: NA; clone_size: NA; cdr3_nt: TGTGCCAGCAGCTTAGACTCGCCGGGACACTGGAACACTGAAGCTTTCTTT; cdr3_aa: CASSLDSPGHWNTEAFF
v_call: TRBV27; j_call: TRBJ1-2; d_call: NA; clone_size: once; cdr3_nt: TGTGCCAGCAGTTTATCGGCGGGGCACTATGGCTACACCTTC; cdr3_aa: CASSLSAGHYGYTF
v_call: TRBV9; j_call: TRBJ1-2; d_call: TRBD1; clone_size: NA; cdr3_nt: TGTGCCAGCAGCGCCGCCGGACAGGGATACTATGGCTACACCTTC; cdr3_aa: CASSAAGQGYYGYTF
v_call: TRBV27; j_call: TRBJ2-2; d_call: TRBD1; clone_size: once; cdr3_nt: TGTGCCAGCAGTCCTCGACAGGGTTGGATCACCGGGGAGCTGTTTTTT; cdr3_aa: CASSPRQGWITGELFF
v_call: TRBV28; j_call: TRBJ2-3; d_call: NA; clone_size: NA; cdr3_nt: TGTGCCAGCAGTTACGGGGGGCCAACAGATACGCAGTATTTT; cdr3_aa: CASSYGGPTDTQYF
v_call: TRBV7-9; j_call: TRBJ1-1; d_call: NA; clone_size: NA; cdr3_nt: TGTGCCAGCAGCTTGGGGGAATGGGTCACTGAAGCTTTCTTT; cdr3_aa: CASSLGEWVTEAFF
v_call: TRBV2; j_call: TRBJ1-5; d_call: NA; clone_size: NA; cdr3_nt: TGTGCCAGCAGTGAAATGAGTTGGGTAACCCATCAGCCCCAGCATTTT; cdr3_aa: CASSEMSWVTHQPQHF
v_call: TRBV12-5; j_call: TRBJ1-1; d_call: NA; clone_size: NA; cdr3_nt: TGTGCTAGTGGTTTGGCAGGGGCGGCGGAAGAAGCTTTCTTT; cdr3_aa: CASGLAGAAEEAFF
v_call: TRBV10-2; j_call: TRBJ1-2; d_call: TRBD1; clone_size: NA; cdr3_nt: TGCGCCAGCAGTGAGTTCAGGACAGGTGGTCACTATGGCTACACCTTC; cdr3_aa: CASSEFRTGGHYGYTF
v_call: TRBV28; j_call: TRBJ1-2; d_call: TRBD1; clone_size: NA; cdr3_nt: TGTGCCAGCAGCTTCGGTGGGACAGTTACTAACTATGGCTACACCTTC; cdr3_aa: CASSFGGTVTNYGYTF
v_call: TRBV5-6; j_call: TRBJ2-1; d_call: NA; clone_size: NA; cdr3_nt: TGTGCCAGCAGCTTGGCTGGCGCGAACAATGAGCAGTTCTTC; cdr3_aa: CASSLAGANNEQFF
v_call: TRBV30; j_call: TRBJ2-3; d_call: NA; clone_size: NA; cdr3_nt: TGTGCCTGGAGTACCCGGACAGTCACAGATACGCAGTATTTT; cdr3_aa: CAWSTRTVTDTQYF
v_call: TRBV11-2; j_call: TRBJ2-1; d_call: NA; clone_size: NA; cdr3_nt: TGTGCCAGCAGCTTACCCGGGGGCGGGGCACGATACAATGAGCAGTTCTTC; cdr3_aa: CASSLPGGGARYNEQFF
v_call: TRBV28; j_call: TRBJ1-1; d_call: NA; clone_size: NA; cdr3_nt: TGTGCCAGCAGTTTTACTCGGAACACTGAAGCTTTCTTT; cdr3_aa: CASSFTRNTEAFF
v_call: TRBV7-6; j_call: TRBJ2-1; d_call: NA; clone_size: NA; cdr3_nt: TGTGCCAGCAGCTTAGGTCCTCGGGGAGACAATGAGCAGTTCTTC; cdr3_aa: CASSLGPRGDNEQFF